The 19 T cell receptor beta chains reported below all come from one sample, sequenced in a study of CD4 T cell repertoires in COVID-19. Profiled with immunoSEQ multiplex PCR; TCRdb holds only in-frame clones, not every one. The sample contains approximately 75,000 clones, under 90% of which appear only once. Sequenced material: CD4+ T cells from peripheral blood, taken after recovery from COVID-19. These receptors originate from a human donor who had COVID-19.

The V and J genes are TRBV6-5 and TRBJ2-7; D is uncertain. This CDR3 contains 15 residues. Germline CDR1 is MNHEY and CDR2 is SVGAGI. Trimming took off 0 bases at V and 0 bases at J, with 9 bases between the two ends. The CDR3 region is CASSYSWANSYEQYF. The CDR3 DNA reads as TGTGCCAGCAGTTACTCGTGGGCAAACTCCTACGAGCAGTACTTC.

This sequence joins TRBV2 and TRBJ2-2; possibly TRBD1 or TRBD2 for D (5 bases each). The V gene's germline CDR1 is SNHLY and CDR2 FYNNEI. The CDR3 covers 14 residues. V was cut by 7 bases and J by 6 bases, with 15 bases left in between. The CDR3 DNA follows: TGTGCCAGCAAGGAGGAGACAGAAGCCGGGGAGCTGTTTTTT. This encodes CASKEETEAGELFF.

The genes are TRBV30 and TRBJ2-1, with D perhaps matching TRBD2 (5 bases). The CDR3 length is 11 residues. In germline, CDR1 is GTSNPN, CDR2 SVGIG (reference sequence). The V end lost 4 bases, the J end lost 10 bases, and 11 bases lay between the germline ends. The CDR3 loop reads CAWMRAGEQFF. The CDR3 DNA follows: TGTGCCTGGATGCGGGCAGGCGAGCAGTTCTTC.

V usage is TRBV12-3 or TRBV12-4 and J usage is TRBJ2-5; D gene unclear. Trimming removed 1 base from V and 7 bases from J, with 7 bases in between. The CDR3 is made up of 12 amino acids. CDR3 bases: TGTGCCAGCAGTTTAGGACGTACGACCCAGTACTTC. The encoded protein is CASSLGRTTQYF.

The chain has TRBV5-1 and TRBJ1-1, with 12 bases matching TRBD1. Germline values: CDR1 SGHRS, CDR2 YFSETQ. CDR3 size: 16 residues. V dropped 4 bases and J dropped 7; count of bases not matched to a gene: 11. CDR3 protein: CASSPQPGTGGVEAFF. The DNA for the CDR3 is TGCGCCAGCAGCCCACAACCCGGGACAGGGGGCGTTGAAGCTTTCTTT.

As for this clone: The same CDR3 arises from other DNA sequences in this sample as well. DNA for the CDR3: TGTGCCAGCTCGGGGCAGCCCAATCAGCCCCAGCATTTT. This codes for CASSGQPNQPQHF. The chain employs TRBV2 and TRBJ1-5; perhaps TRBD1 as D (5 bases). V shed 8 bases and J shed 3 bases, with 11 bases lying between them. Per germline, CDR1 SNHLY and CDR2 FYNNEI. The length of the CDR3 is 13 residues.

This rearrangement joins TRBV19 to TRBJ1-1; 10 positions match TRBD1. This CDR3 has 17 amino acids. V shed 7 bases, J shed 0 bases, and the junction held 11 bases outside the gene matches. Germline V lookup: CDR1 LNHDA, CDR2 SQIVND (reference sequence). The CDR3 region has the DNA TGTGCCAGTACCCAGGGACAGGGGCGAGTAATGAACACTGAAGCTTTCTTT. Protein: CASTQGQGRVMNTEAFF.

The chain carries TRBV3-1 (or the pseudogene TRBV3-2) and TRBJ1-1; D uncertain. CDR3 length: 14 residues. Germline CDR1 is LGHDT and CDR2 is YNNKEL (reference sequence). Trimming took off 4 bases at V and 3 bases at J, with 12 bases between the two ends. The CDR3 bases are TGTGCCAGCAGCCGATTGATGGAGGACACTGAAGCTTTCTTT. Its translation: CASSRLMEDTEAFF.

This chain uses TRBV29-1 with TRBJ1-3; TRBD1 aligns across 7 bases. In germline, CDR1 is SQVTM, CDR2 ANQGSEA. The length of the CDR3 is 15 residues. Trimming took 6 bases from V and 0 from J; bases not matched to a gene: 8. CDR3 residues: CSVSGTASSGNTIYF. CDR3 nucleotide sequence: TGCAGCGTCTCGGGGACAGCCAGCTCTGGAAACACCATATATTTT.

This clone was detected once. This chain links TRBV19 with TRBJ2-7; no clear D. This CDR3 has 14 residues. Germline V gene lookup returns CDR1 LNHDA and CDR2 SQIVND (reference sequence). Trimming removed 5 bases at V and 1 base at J, with 12 bases between. The CDR3 loop is CASSPSRSSYEQYF. In nucleotides, the CDR3 is TGTGCCAGTAGTCCGAGCCGTTCTTCCTACGAGCAGTACTTC.

V usage is TRBV30 and J usage is TRBJ2-3; perhaps TRBD2 as D (5 bases). V lost 2 bases, J lost 7 bases, and 19 bases lay in between. The CDR3 extends over 15 amino acids. Germline V CDR1 and CDR2: GTSNPN, SVGIG (reference sequence). The CDR3 loop reads CAWSRGEKGLNTQYF. The DNA for the CDR3 is TGTGCCTGGAGTCGGGGAGAAAAGGGCTTGAATACGCAGTATTTT.

The V call is TRBV5-1, the J call TRBJ2-7; D gene uncertain. Germline CDR1 SGHRS, CDR2 YFSETQ. This CDR3 is built from 11 residues. V lost 5 bases, J lost 6 bases, and 9 bases lay in between. In DNA form, the CDR3 reads TGCGCCAGCAGGGCCTCCGGCGAGCAGTACTTC. This translates into CASRASGEQYF.

This chain joins TRBV7-2 and TRBJ2-3, with no clear D. CDR1 is SGHTA and CDR2 is FQGNSA in the germline V gene. The CDR3 length is 12 residues. With 2 bases removed from V and 7 bases from J, the gap between germline ends came to 7 bases. CDR3 protein: CASSLTQNTQYF. The CDR3 nucleotides read TGTGCCAGCAGCTTAACCCAGAATACGCAGTATTTT. The full variable domain, completed using reference TRBV7-2 and TRBJ2-3, is GAGVSQSPSNKVTEKGKDVELRCDPISGHTALYWYRQSLGQGLEFLIYFQGNSAPDKSGLPSDRFSAERTGGSVSTLTIQRTQQEDSAVYLCASSLTQNTQYFGPGTRLTVL.

The chain recombines TRBV18 with TRBJ2-2; D may be TRBD2 (5 bases). The CDR3 is 15 residues long. The V gene lost 3 bases and the J gene lost 6 bases, with 14 bases spanning the gap. Germline CDR1 and CDR2: KGHSH and LQKENI. In nucleotides, the CDR3 is TGTGCCAGCTCACCTGGACTGCTTTTGGCCGGGGAGCTGTTTTTT. It encodes CASSPGLLLAGELFF.

This clone was seen just once. The chain has TRBV4-1 and TRBJ1-1; D remains ambiguous. CDR1 is MGHRA and CDR2 is YSYEKL in the germline V gene. The length of the CDR3 is 14 residues. Trimming pared 1 base from V and 3 bases from J, leaving 9 bases between. The CDR3 here is CASSQGLPDTEAFF. CDR3 DNA: TGCGCCAGCAGCCAAGGGTTGCCTGACACTGAAGCTTTCTTT.

The chain links TRBV7-9 to TRBJ2-1; the match to TRBD1 covers 8 bases. The ends lost 5 bases at V and 10 bases at J; junction bases unmatched: 16. The CDR3 consists of 16 residues. From germline, CDR1 is SEHNR and CDR2 FQNEAQ (reference sequence). The CDR3 region has the DNA TGTGCCAGCAGCCCCAACGCTGCAGGGGGCGGAGCGGAGCAGTTCTTC. Protein: CASSPNAAGGGAEQFF.

The rearrangement joins TRBV10-1 to TRBJ2-5; TRBD2 is a possible D gene (6 bases). From germline, CDR1 is WNHNN and CDR2 SYGVQD (reference sequence). Between the trimmed V and J ends, which lost 7 bases and 4 bases, there was a span of 22 bases. The CDR3 consists of 16 residues. The CDR3 sequence is CASNRRVAEIRETQYF. CDR3 coding DNA: TGCGCCAGCAACCGTCGAGTAGCGGAGATTAGAGAGACCCAGTACTTC.

The chain is built from TRBV10-3 and TRBJ2-2; TRBD2 matches 12 bases. Germline lookup yields CDR1 ENHRY and CDR2 SYGVKD. CDR3 length: 14 amino acids. V trimming: 8 bases; J trimming: 7 bases; junction bases outside the gene matches: 5. This chain's CDR3 is CAIASGGADGELFF. CDR3 nucleotides: TGTGCCATCGCTAGCGGGGGGGCCGACGGGGAGCTGTTTTTT.

This clone was seen only a few times. V and J are TRBV5-1 and TRBJ2-2; D might be TRBD2 (5 bases). Germline CDR1 is SGHRS and CDR2 is YFSETQ. Trimming stripped 3 bases from V and 1 base from J, with 10 bases between. The length of the CDR3 is 15 residues. CDR3 amino acids: CASSSGTLNTGELFF. The DNA of the CDR3 is TGCGCCAGCAGCTCGGGAACATTGAACACCGGGGAGCTGTTTTTT.